This T cell receptor (beta chain) comes out of a study of somatic mutations in cytotoxic T cells in rheumatoid arthritis. Study background: Certain V beta antibody-stained T-cell populations, V beta1+ cells sequenced for TCRB among them, were flow-sorted to nearly 100% purity. Study-wide findings and caveats: Exceedance of 20% of CD8+ cells by the largest CD8+ clone occurred in about an eighth of the roughly 65 patients. Healthy controls did not share the age-linked increase in CD8+ clonality seen in rheumatoid arthritis patients.

Magnetic beads with positive selection isolated CD4+ and CD8+ fractions, whose purity was verified by flow cytometry. Note on this clone: Its specificity is unknown.

Sequencing used immunoSEQ multiplex PCR; TCRdb keeps in-frame clones, though not all of them. The table includes roughly 32,000 clones, roughly 80% detected once. The length of the CDR3 is 15 residues. Germline lookup yields CDR1 MGHRA and CDR2 YSYEKL. V lost 4 bases, J lost 3 bases, and 8 bases stayed unmatched. The specimen sequenced was CD8+ T cells sorted from blood. This TCR came from an adult with rheumatoid arthritis. The gene calls are TRBV4-1 and TRBJ2-7; 8 bases agree with TRBD1. CDR3 sequence reads: CASSRLPDRVYEQYF. Here the CDR3 DNA reads TGCGCCAGCAGCCGACTGCCGGACAGGGTCTACGAGCAGTACTTC.